The entry below gives a single T cell receptor (beta chain) sequence along with its context. This entry is derived from a study of T cell changes during pregnancy in multiple sclerosis. V was cut by 3 bases and J by 8 bases, with 14 bases left in between. The CDR3 consists of 14 residues. Per the germline V gene, CDR1 is SGDLS and CDR2 is YYNGEE. TCRdb's table, derived via immunoSEQ multiplex PCR, lists solely in-frame clones and lacks some. This sample has 70,000 to 75,000 clones, with around 85% found just once. The sequenced sample was peripheral blood, obtained before pregnancy. The TCR originated in a female donor with multiple sclerosis, enrolled in a pregnancy study. The genes are TRBV9 and TRBJ1-4; D is ambiguous. The CDR3 sequence is CASSATVAGEKLFF. CDR3 nucleotides: TGTGCCAGCAGCGCGACCGTTGCGGGGGAAAAACTGTTTTTT. The full variable domain, in which reference TRBV9 and TRBJ1-4 provide the parts outside the CDR3, is DSGVTQTPKHLITATGQRVTLRCSPRSGDLSVYWYQQSLDQGLQFLIQYYNGEERAKGNILERFSAQQFPDLHSELNLSSLELGDSALYFCASSATVAGEKLFFGSGTQLSVL.